A selection of T cell receptor beta chains follows, all from one sample in a study of T cell responses to AZD1222 COVID-19 vaccine. Produced via immunoSEQ multiplex PCR; TCRdb's table is partial and in-frame only. The sample yields over 100,000 clones, approximately 90% seen once. The sample in question was peripheral blood, obtained on day 0 of AZD1222 vaccination. The receptor source for this set is an adult in good health. Both conserved end residues are part of each CDR3. D genes are given only for firm matches.

V gene,D gene,J gene,CDR3 protein
TRBV4-2,NA,TRBJ1-4,CASSQDHIVSGRGEKLFF
TRBV5-1,NA,TRBJ2-5,CASSLEVTRGSGETQYF
TRBV12-3/TRBV12-4,NA,TRBJ1-1,CASSWDEAFF
TRBV7-6,TRBD1,TRBJ2-1,CASSTRNPGTGIDEQFF
TRBV18,NA,TRBJ2-5,CASSPLAGIQETQYF
TRBV7-3,NA,TRBJ2-6,CASSLGRGHSGANVLTF
TRBV7-8,NA,TRBJ1-5,CASAPRQANQPQHF
TRBV5-5,NA,TRBJ1-6,CASSSILQGTLHF
TRBV2,NA,TRBJ1-3,CASSRRTSAGNTIYF
TRBV2,NA,TRBJ1-3,CASRGGRGTGNTIYF
TRBV27,NA,TRBJ2-7,CASSSTPLTEQYF
TRBV5-4,NA,TRBJ2-7,CASSLGYEQYF